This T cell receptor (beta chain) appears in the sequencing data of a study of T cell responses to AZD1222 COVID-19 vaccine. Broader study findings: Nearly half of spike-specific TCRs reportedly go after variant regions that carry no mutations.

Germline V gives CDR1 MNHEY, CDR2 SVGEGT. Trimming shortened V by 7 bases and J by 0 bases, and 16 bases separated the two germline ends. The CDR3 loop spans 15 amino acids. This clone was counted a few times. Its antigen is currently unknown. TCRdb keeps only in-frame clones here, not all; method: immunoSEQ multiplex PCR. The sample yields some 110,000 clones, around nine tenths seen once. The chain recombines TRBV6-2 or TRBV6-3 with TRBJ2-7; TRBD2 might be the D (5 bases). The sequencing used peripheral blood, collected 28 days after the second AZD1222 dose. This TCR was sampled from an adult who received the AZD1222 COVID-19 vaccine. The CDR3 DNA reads TGTGCCAGCAACCCTAGCCTATCTTCCTCCTACGAGCAGTACTTC. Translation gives CASNPSLSSSYEQYF.